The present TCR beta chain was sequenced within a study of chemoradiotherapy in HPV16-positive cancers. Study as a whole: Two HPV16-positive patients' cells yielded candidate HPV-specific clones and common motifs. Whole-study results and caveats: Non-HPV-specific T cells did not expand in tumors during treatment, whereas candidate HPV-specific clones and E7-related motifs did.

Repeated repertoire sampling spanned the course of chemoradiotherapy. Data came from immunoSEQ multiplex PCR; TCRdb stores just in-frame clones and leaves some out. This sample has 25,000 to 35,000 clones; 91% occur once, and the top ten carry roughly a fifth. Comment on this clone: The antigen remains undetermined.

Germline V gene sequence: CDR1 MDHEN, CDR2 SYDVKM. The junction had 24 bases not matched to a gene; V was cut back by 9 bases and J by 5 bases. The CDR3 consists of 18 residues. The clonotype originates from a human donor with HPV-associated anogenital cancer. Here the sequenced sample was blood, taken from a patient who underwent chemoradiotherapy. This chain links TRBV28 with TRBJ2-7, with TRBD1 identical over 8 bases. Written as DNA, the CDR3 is TGTGCCAGTCCGAAGCCCATTGACAGGGGCGGCTTGGGGAACGAGCAGTACTTC. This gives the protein CASPKPIDRGGLGNEQYF.